The T cell receptor beta chain described here comes from a study of OX40 agonist ivuxolimab in advanced cancers. With respect to the entire study: Ivuxolimab, which targeted the costimulatory receptor OX40 (CD134), was an agonistic, fully human IgG2 monoclonal antibody. Intravenous ivuxolimab was administered to patients every 2 weeks at six dose levels: 0.01, 0.1, 0.3, 1.5, 3 and 10 mg/kg. Among the roughly 52 dose-escalation patients, about 20 had hepatocellular carcinoma, about 15 melanoma, 9 renal cell carcinoma and 9 head and neck cancer. A male proportion of nearly 85% and a mean age of roughly 55 years, ranging from about 23 to 90, were recorded for the dose-escalation cohort. Patients were allowed to have had prior anti-PD-1, anti-PD-L1 or anti-CTLA-4 therapy, and around 40% of the dose-escalation patients had previously received checkpoint inhibitors. Three dose-escalation patients achieved partial responses, one with hepatocellular carcinoma and two with cutaneous melanoma. Peripheral TCRbeta sequencing aimed to test whether ivuxolimab altered TCR sequence diversity and caused clonal T-cell expansion. The paper reports the monotherapy dose-escalation portion (N of about 54 patients) of the phase I ivuxolimab trial.

Here is what the overall study found, with its caveats: At doses from 0.1 to 3.0 mg/kg, clonal expansion was seen in both CD4+ and CD8+ blood T cells between baseline and week 6. Low levels of normalized T-cell clonal expansion were also seen in some nonresponding patients. After ivuxolimab, expanded clones were on average more numerous among CD8+ T cells than among CD4+ T cells. Antigen specificity was not determined for the clonally expanded peripheral T cells. In the 0.1-3.0 mg/kg groups, partial responders were among the patients with the lowest normalized peripheral clonal expansion, particularly in CD8+ T cells.

Patients with a history of autoimmune disease or receiving systemic immunosuppression were excluded from the trial. Peripheral blood for TCR sequencing was collected from all dose cohorts at baseline, on cycle 4 day 1, and on cycle 7 day 1. Samples were obtained from an open-label, multicenter, first-in-human phase I dose-escalation trial of ivuxolimab. Adults with locally advanced or metastatic melanoma, renal cell, hepatocellular, or head and neck squamous cell carcinoma were enrolled in the trial. Before TCR sequencing, CD4+ T cells and CD8+ T cells from peripheral blood were sorted into separate populations. As for this clone: This clone's antigen is unknown. No base qualities exist here, and no much larger clone lies one base off it.

Genomic DNA was extracted from sorted cells for sequencing of the TCRbeta CDR3 region. TCRbeta CDR3 regions were sequenced using the immunoSEQ Assay. Sourced from immuneACCESS, this table was stored by TCRdb with only in-frame sequences that have V and J called. A share of the clones is absent; for the studies checked, an unresolved V gene accounts for under half, and the remainder has no known explanation. In this sample the table shows around 67,000 clones, about 88% of which occur a single time. Around 2.3% of the sample is in the top ten clones. The receptor comes from an adult with an advanced solid tumor such as melanoma, head and neck, liver or kidney cancer. Sequencing was performed on CD4+ or CD8+ T cells sorted from blood, taken in a trial of the OX40 agonist ivuxolimab.

This receptor has the CDR3 CASRPRLGFGSNQETQYF. At the DNA level, the sequence is TGTGCCAGTAGACCAAGACTCGGGTTTGGATCGAACCAAGAGACCCAGTACTTC. Recombination connected TRBV19 to TRBJ2-5, with an unclear D gene assignment. V loses 6 bases of germline sequence and J loses 0 bases, and the interval between the two ends is 23 bases. Looking up the germline V gene (reference sequence) yields CDR1 LNHDA and CDR2 SQIVND. The CDR3 contains 18 residues, cysteine and phenylalanine counted. The DNA shown is the 54-base CDR3, in frame from base 1.